A single sample gave rise to the 27 T cell receptor beta chains below, sequenced in a study of Ad26.COV2.S vaccination and SARS-CoV-2 variants. Profiling relied on immunoSEQ multiplex PCR, and the TCRdb table lists in-frame clones only, not all of them. The top ten clones hold about 3.5% of a sample with around 250,000 clones, approximately 87% of them seen once. Treatment given: around 19 received Ad26.COV2.S at low or high dose, single or two shots; roughly five received placebo; per-sample allocation not given. Collection of the samples took place on day 63 after the first injection of vaccine or placebo. The input for sequencing was peripheral blood, taken in a trial of Ad26.COV2.S vaccine versus placebo. Every receptor here comes from a person aged 18 to 65 who received the Ad26.COV2.S COVID-19 vaccine or a placebo.

The chain is built from TRBV7-9 and TRBJ1-5; tentative D call: TRBD1 (6 bases). Trimming removed 5 bases from V and 7 bases from J, with 15 bases in between. The CDR3 sequence is 14 residues long. From germline, CDR1 is SEHNR and CDR2 FQNEAQ (reference sequence). CDR3 in amino acids: CASSPSTGQQPQHF. In nucleotides, the CDR3 is TGTGCCAGCAGCCCTAGTACAGGGCAACAGCCCCAGCATTTT.

The gene calls are TRBV11-2 and TRBJ1-3; D perhaps matches TRBD1 (6 bases). Germline V gene data show CDR1 as SGHAT and CDR2 as FQNNGV. Trimming removed 1 base at V and 0 bases at J, with 7 bases between. The CDR3 consists of 15 residues. The CDR3 DNA reads as TGTGCCAGCAGCTTAGGCAGGGGCTCTGGAAACACCATATATTTT. Protein: CASSLGRGSGNTIYF.

The gene calls are TRBV6-4 and TRBJ2-1; 8 bases match TRBD2. In germline, CDR1 is MRHNA, CDR2 SNTAGT. The CDR3 spans 15 residues. Trimming at V came to 4 bases and at J to 6 bases, leaving 8 bases not matched to a gene. The CDR3 DNA sequence: TGTGCCAGCAGTGGGGGAAGCGGGACTAGCAATGAGCAGTTCTTC. Protein: CASSGGSGTSNEQFF.

V and J are TRBV7-2 and TRBJ1-5; D gene uncertain. V lost 2 bases and J 0 bases, leaving 11 bases between the germline ends. The germline V gene has CDR1 SGHTA and CDR2 FQGNSA. The CDR3 spans 16 residues. The CDR3 sequence: CASSLISGLSNQPQHF. Written as DNA, the CDR3 is TGTGCCAGCAGCTTAATTAGTGGTCTTAGCAATCAGCCCCAGCATTTT.

V usage is TRBV4-1 and J usage is TRBJ1-6; TRBD1 agrees at 8 bases. Trimming removed 2 bases from V and 7 bases from J; junction bases left unmatched: 7. The CDR3 has 16 amino acids. Germline values: CDR1 MGHRA, CDR2 YSYEKL. DNA of the CDR3: TGCGCCAGCAGCCAACGAGGACAGGGAAACAATTCACCCCTCCACTTT. Translated, it gives CASSQRGQGNNSPLHF.

The rearrangement uses TRBV4-2 and TRBJ1-3, with TRBD1 as a possible D gene (5 bases). Deletions cut 0 bases from V and 2 bases from J, with 14 bases between. Germline loops: CDR1 LGHNA, CDR2 YNFKEQ. The CDR3 has 17 amino acids. CDR3 DNA: TGTGCCAGCAGCCAAGATTCGCCGGACACTACTGGAAACACCATATATTTT. Amino acid sequence: CASSQDSPDTTGNTIYF.

To note about this clone: This CDR3 is also generated by other DNA sequences in the sample. The V gene is TRBV4-2, the J gene TRBJ2-1; 10 bases are a match to TRBD2. CDR3 length: 16 amino acids. Trimming at V came to 2 bases and at J to 4 bases, leaving 5 bases not matched to a gene. CDR1 and CDR2 from the germline V gene are LGHNA and YNFKEQ. The CDR3 bases are TGTGCCAGCAGCCAACGGACTAGCGGATCTTACAATGAGCAGTTCTTC. Its protein is CASSQRTSGSYNEQFF.

The V gene is TRBV12-3 or TRBV12-4, the J gene TRBJ1-1, with 10 bases aligning to TRBD1. The CDR3 is 13 amino acids. Unmatched junction bases numbered 4, after V lost 6 bases and J lost 6 bases. For the CDR3, the DNA is TGTGCCAGCAGGGACAGGGGGGACTCTGAAGCTTTCTTT. As protein: CASRDRGDSEAFF.

The chain recombines TRBV10-3 with TRBJ2-1; 15 bases fit TRBD2. The CDR3 runs 20 residues. The V segment lost 3 bases and the J segment 0 bases; nucleotides outside the gene matches: 9. CDR1 is ENHRY, CDR2 SYGVKD, per germline. The CDR3 DNA reads TGTGCCATCAGTGAAACCGGGACTAGCGGGGGGTCCCTCTCCTACAATGAGCAGTTCTTC. This sequence encodes CAISETGTSGGSLSYNEQFF.

Only one count was recorded for this clone. The chain recombines TRBV6-5 with TRBJ1-5; 9 nucleotides align to TRBD1. The CDR3 consists of 15 residues. Germline V gene data show CDR1 as MNHEY and CDR2 as SVGAGI. V was clipped by 4 bases and J by 6 bases; unmatched bases: 7. For the CDR3, the DNA is TGTGCCAGCAGTTCAGGACAGGGGTTGGTTCAGCCCCAGCATTTT. Amino acids: CASSSGQGLVQPQHF.

The V gene is TRBV19, the J gene TRBJ2-1; D may match TRBD1 or TRBD2 (6 bases each). Germline CDR1 and CDR2: LNHDA and SQIVND (reference sequence). The CDR3 is 15 residues long. Trimming removed 3 bases from V and 9 bases from J, with 18 bases in between. The CDR3 spells CASSMASSGAGEQFF. Written as DNA, the CDR3 is TGTGCCAGTAGTATGGCGTCATCGGGGGCGGGTGAGCAGTTCTTC.

The chain recombines TRBV7-2 with TRBJ1-4, with D possibly being TRBD1 (6 bases). V lost 1 base, J lost 8 bases, and 11 bases lay in between. The CDR3 spans 14 residues. CDR1 is SGHTA and CDR2 is FQGNSA in the germline V gene. As DNA, the CDR3 is TGTGCCAGCAGCTTAGGGGGGCGCAAGGAAAAACTGTTTTTT. This sequence encodes CASSLGGRKEKLFF.

The chain's CDR3 is CASSTRGQGYEQYF. In DNA form, the CDR3 reads TGTGCCAGTAGCACCAGGGGGCAGGGCTACGAGCAGTACTTC. The rearrangement links TRBV19 to TRBJ2-7, with 8 nucleotides matching TRBD1. V trimming: 6 bases; J trimming: 3 bases; junction bases outside the gene matches: 7. From germline, CDR1 is LNHDA and CDR2 SQIVND (reference sequence). The CDR3 consists of 14 residues.

The chain recombines TRBV6-5 with TRBJ2-7; possibly TRBD1 for D (5 bases). Deletions cut 0 bases from V and 3 bases from J, with 12 bases between. The CDR3 consists of 15 residues. Germline V CDR1 and CDR2: MNHEY, SVGAGI. The CDR3: CASSYSKAGLYEQYF. The CDR3 nucleotides read TGTGCCAGCAGTTACTCGAAGGCAGGGCTCTACGAGCAGTACTTC.

This clone is a singleton in its sample. The rearrangement links TRBV18 to TRBJ1-2; D ambiguous. V lost 3 bases, J lost 4 bases, and 15 bases lay in between. Per germline, CDR1 KGHSH and CDR2 LQKENI. This CDR3 region has 15 residues. The CDR3 coding sequence is TGTGCCAGCTCACCTTCGGACGGAGGAAGCTATGGCTACACCTTC. This encodes CASSPSDGGSYGYTF.

The chain joins TRBV9 to TRBJ2-3, with 11 nucleotides matching TRBD1. V trimming: 0 bases; J trimming: 9 bases; junction bases outside the gene matches: 9. Germline V gene lookup returns CDR1 SGDLS and CDR2 YYNGEE. This CDR3 contains 16 residues. The CDR3 here is CASSVAGTGGFETQYF. The CDR3 coding sequence is TGTGCCAGCAGCGTAGCCGGGACAGGGGGATTTGAAACGCAGTATTTT.

The chain uses TRBV5-1 and TRBJ1-6; D remains ambiguous. The ends were cut back, 6 bases at V and 11 bases at J, with 9 bases in the middle. This CDR3 has 11 amino acids. The germline V gene has CDR1 SGHRS and CDR2 YFSETQ. DNA for the CDR3: TGCGCCAGCAACCAGAGGCCACCCCTCCACTTT. Protein: CASNQRPPLHF.

The chain couples TRBV6-6 to TRBJ1-2; 8 bases line up with TRBD1. The CDR3 is 15 residues long. J lost 7 bases, V lost 0 bases, and 7 bases had no gene match. Germline V gives CDR1 MNHNY, CDR2 SVGAGI (reference sequence). CDR3 sequence reads: CASSYSTDRDSGYTF. CDR3 nucleotide sequence: TGTGCCAGCAGTTACTCGACGGACAGGGATAGTGGCTACACCTTC.

This chain uses TRBV18 with TRBJ2-1; possible D gene TRBD2, 5 bases. Between the trimmed V and J ends, which lost 3 bases and 10 bases, there was a span of 16 bases. Germline-derived CDR1 and CDR2 are KGHSH and LQKENI. This CDR3 is built from 14 residues. CDR3 DNA: TGTGCCAGCTCACCCCCACCCCTAGCTTCAGAGCAGTTCTTC. It specifies CASSPPPLASEQFF.

This clone was seen more than once but under ten times. The V and J genes are TRBV18 and TRBJ1-2, with D perhaps TRBD1 (5 bases). CDR1 is KGHSH, CDR2 LQKENI, per germline. The CDR3 extends over 13 amino acids. V was shortened by 1 base and J by 6 bases, with 9 bases between the two germline ends. The CDR3 sequence: CASSPQEGNGYTF. CDR3 coding DNA: TGTGCCAGCTCACCACAGGAGGGGAATGGCTACACCTTC.

The chain uses TRBV29-1 and TRBJ1-2; 9 bases map to TRBD1. Per germline, CDR1 SQVTM and CDR2 ANQGSEA. The CDR3 length is 12 residues. The V gene end was trimmed by 7 bases and the J gene end by 8 bases; junction bases not matched to a gene: 8. CDR3 region: CSAETGGRGYTF. For the CDR3, the DNA is TGCAGCGCCGAGACAGGGGGGCGCGGCTACACCTTC.

CDR3 nucleotide sequence: TGTGCCAGCAGCTCAACCCCCCTGGGGGCCCCTGAAGCTTTCTTT. Translating gives CASSSTPLGAPEAFF. The J gene is TRBJ1-1, the V gene TRBV7-8, with D maybe TRBD1 (6 bases). This CDR3 spans 15 amino acids. V shed 4 bases and J shed 6 bases, with 18 bases lying between them. Germline CDR1 and CDR2: SGHVS and FQNEAQ.

The chain recombines TRBV7-2 with TRBJ1-3; TRBD1 aligns across 7 bases. The length of the CDR3 is 17 residues. Germline values: CDR1 SGHTA, CDR2 FQGNSA. V shed 5 bases and J 0 bases; nucleotides not matched to a gene: 10. This CDR3 is CASSPSGTASSGNTIYF. CDR3 bases: TGTGCCAGCAGCCCCTCCGGGACAGCTAGCTCTGGAAACACCATATATTTT. Full variable domain (missing parts from reference TRBV7-2 and TRBJ1-3): GAGVSQSPSNKVTEKGKDVELRCDPISGHTALYWYRQSLGQGLEFLIYFQGNSAPDKSGLPSDRFSAERTGGSVSTLTIQRTQQEDSAVYLCASSPSGTASSGNTIYFGEGSWLTVV.

This sequence joins TRBV6-5 and TRBJ1-5; TRBD1 matches at 7 bases. Trimming removed 6 bases from V and 6 bases from J; junction bases left unmatched: 11. Per the germline V gene, CDR1 is MNHEY and CDR2 is SVGAGI. The CDR3 is 15 residues long. The CDR3 loop reads CASSSTGLASQPQHF. The CDR3 DNA is TGTGCCAGCAGCTCGACAGGGTTGGCAAGTCAGCCCCAGCATTTT.

The J gene is TRBJ1-2, the V gene TRBV9; D unclear. CDR1 SGDLS and CDR2 YYNGEE come from the germline V gene. V lost 0 bases, J lost 1 base, and 7 bases lay in between. This CDR3 has 14 amino acids. The chain's CDR3 is CASSVVDLNYGYTF. For the CDR3, the DNA is TGTGCCAGCAGCGTAGTAGACCTTAACTATGGCTACACCTTC.

The gene calls are TRBV24-1 and TRBJ1-3; D remains unclear. The CDR3 has 16 residues. Trimming stripped 3 bases from V and 2 bases from J, with 13 bases between. Germline CDR1 is KGHDR and CDR2 is SFDVKD. CDR3 DNA: TGTGCCACCAGTGATCCCGTCCCTTCGACTGGAAACACCATATATTTT. It codes for CATSDPVPSTGNTIYF.

This CDR3 is CASSPPEGRVYGYTF. The CDR3 DNA reads TGTGCCAGCTCACCACCGGAGGGGCGCGTCTATGGCTACACCTTC. The chain employs TRBV18 and TRBJ1-2, with D possibly matching TRBD1 (5 bases). Deletions cut 0 bases from V and 4 bases from J, with 12 bases between. CDR1 is KGHSH and CDR2 is LQKENI in the germline V gene. CDR3 length: 15 residues.